The T cell receptor (beta chain) described here comes from a study of T cell responses to AZD1222 COVID-19 vaccine. Study-level background: Second-dose intervals near 4 or 12 weeks were combined. Study-level points and caveats: In the spike-specific TCR repertoire, nearly half reportedly target unmutated variant regions. Vaccine-associated CD4 TCRs ranged over spike, dominating at 160-218 and 743-854. Baseline seropositivity occurred in only six AZD1222 recipients.

The V gene lost 2 bases and the J gene lost 4 bases, with 8 bases spanning the gap. The CDR3 runs to 12 residues. The germline CDR1 and CDR2 sequences are GTSNPN and SVGIG (reference sequence). This clone was seen a few times. Its antigen remains unknown. Assay used: immunoSEQ multiplex PCR; TCRdb lists only in-frame clones, some missing. Of tens of thousands of clones in the sample, 80% to 90% are singletons; the top ten hold about 24%. The chain recombines TRBV30 with TRBJ1-1, with D perhaps matching TRBD1 (5 bases). This TCR was sampled from an adult in good health. The sequenced sample was peripheral blood, obtained on day 0 of AZD1222 vaccination. CDR3 nucleotides: TGTGCCTGGAGTCTGGGGGGCACTGAAGCTTTCTTT. Translated: CAWSLGGTEAFF.